The rows below give T cell receptor beta chains drawn from one sample of a study of cytomegalovirus exposure and HLA in healthy donors. Assay: immunoSEQ multiplex PCR; the TCRdb copy retains only in-frame clones and omits some. The sample has about 100,000 clones, around three quarters seen once; the top ten hold over 4%. Material: PBMCs. All receptors derive from a female donor in good health and CMV-seropositive. Each CDR3 is given with its conserved first and last residue. The D gene is left open where the match is weak. Clone size is not always given. Where it is, it says once, few, many or a class for expanded clones.

cdr3_aa,cdr3_nt,v_call,j_call,clone_size,d_call
CASSPPPGRETQYF,TGTGCCAGCAGCCCACCACCTGGGAGAGAGACCCAGTACTTC,TRBV11-2,TRBJ2-5,NA,NA
CASSLGTSGTTDTQYF,TGCGCCAGCAGCCTGGGGACTAGCGGGACCACAGATACGCAGTATTTT,TRBV5-1,TRBJ2-3,NA,TRBD2
CASNLAGEYNEQFF,TGTGCCAGCAACCTAGCGGGGGAGTACAATGAGCAGTTCTTC,TRBV5-4,TRBJ2-1,NA,TRBD2
CASSQSEGEDYGYTF,TGTGCCAGCAGCCAAAGCGAGGGCGAGGACTATGGCTACACCTTC,TRBV4-2,TRBJ1-2,NA,NA
CASSLQLAGGPWDEQFF,TGTGCCAGCAGCTTACAGCTAGCGGGGGGGCCATGGGATGAGCAGTTCTTC,TRBV7-9,TRBJ2-1,NA,TRBD2
CASSDVAGGVETQYF,TGCGCCAGCAGTGATGTAGCGGGAGGGGTAGAGACCCAGTACTTC,TRBV10-2,TRBJ2-5,once,TRBD2
CASSQLAGGETQYF,TGCGCCAGCAGCCAACTAGCGGGGGGGGAGACCCAGTACTTC,TRBV5-1,TRBJ2-5,NA,TRBD2
CASSPLAGEATQYF,TGCGCCAGCAGTCCCCTAGCGGGAGAAGCGACGCAGTATTTT,TRBV10-2,TRBJ2-3,NA,TRBD2
CASRHRGTNEKLFF,TGTGCCAGCAGACACAGGGGAACTAATGAAAAACTGTTTTTT,TRBV7-9,TRBJ1-4,NA,TRBD1
CASSLVGSAGTDTQYF,TGTGCCAGCAGTTTAGTTGGGAGCGCCGGCACAGATACGCAGTATTTT,TRBV27,TRBJ2-3,NA,NA
CASSDSSTSRPTDTQYF,TGTGCCAGCAGTGACTCGTCGACTAGCAGGCCCACAGATACGCAGTATTTT,TRBV6-4,TRBJ2-3,NA,TRBD2
CASSQPPVGAGGPTGELFF,TGCGCCAGCAGCCAACCCCCTGTAGGGGCGGGGGGCCCAACCGGGGAGCTGTTTTTT,TRBV4-3,TRBJ2-2,few,TRBD2
CASTGGLSNQPQHF,TGTGCCAGTACCGGGGGACTTAGCAATCAGCCCCAGCATTTT,TRBV19,TRBJ1-5,few,NA
CAAGRGQAGSGANVLTF,TGCGCCGCCGGGAGGGGGCAGGCGGGCTCTGGGGCCAACGTCCTGACTTTC,TRBV4-1,TRBJ2-6,NA,NA
CASSSDQAYQPQHF,TGTGCCAGCAGTTCCGACCAGGCCTATCAGCCCCAGCATTTT,TRBV6-1,TRBJ1-5,NA,NA
CAIRADRENEQFF,TGTGCCATCAGAGCGGACAGGGAGAATGAGCAGTTCTTC,TRBV10-3,TRBJ2-1,NA,TRBD1
CASSTDREGQPQHF,TGTGCCAGTAGTACGGACAGGGAGGGTCAGCCCCAGCATTTT,TRBV19,TRBJ1-5,NA,TRBD1
CASSRRDSPLHF,TGTGCCAGTAGCCGGAGGGATTCACCCCTCCACTTT,TRBV19,TRBJ1-6,NA,NA
CASGGSNTEAFF,TGTGCCAGCGGGGGCAGCAACACTGAAGCTTTCTTT,TRBV6-1,TRBJ1-1,NA,NA
CASSRVGVNTEAFF,TGCGCCAGCAGCCGCGTAGGGGTGAACACTGAAGCTTTCTTT,TRBV5-1,TRBJ1-1,NA,NA
CASRHRRASNQPQHF,TGTGCCAGTAGACATCGCAGGGCTAGCAATCAGCCCCAGCATTTT,TRBV19,TRBJ1-5,NA,NA
CASGDRNYEQYF,TGTGCCAGCGGGGACAGGAACTACGAGCAGTACTTC,TRBV7-9,TRBJ2-7,NA,TRBD1
CASSPRTDGNYGYTF,TGTGCCAGCAGCCCCCGGACAGACGGAAACTATGGCTACACCTTC,TRBV7-8,TRBJ1-2,NA,NA
CATRDRGPEPQHF,TGTGCCACGAGAGACAGGGGTCCGGAGCCCCAGCATTTT,TRBV10-3,TRBJ1-5,once,TRBD1
CASSLVPSSGNTIYF,TGTGCCAGCAGCTTAGTTCCTTCCTCTGGAAACACCATATATTTT,TRBV7-8,TRBJ1-3,NA,NA
CASSQDSGQGWQPQHF,TGTGCCAGCAGCCAAGATTCGGGACAGGGTTGGCAGCCCCAGCATTTT,TRBV4-2,TRBJ1-5,NA,TRBD1
CAWRGQGLGGYTF,TGTGCCTGGAGAGGACAGGGCCTTGGTGGCTACACCTTC,TRBV30,TRBJ1-2,NA,TRBD1
CASSLGAQGDYYGYTF,TGTGCCAGCAGCTTAGGGGCGCAGGGCGATTACTATGGCTACACCTTC,TRBV7-9,TRBJ1-2,NA,NA
CASSQEGGRGYGYTF,TGCGCCAGCAGCCAAGAGGGGGGGCGTGGGTATGGCTACACCTTC,TRBV4-3,TRBJ1-2,NA,NA
CASSFGEGQPQHF,TGTGCCAGTAGTTTCGGGGAGGGACAGCCCCAGCATTTT,TRBV19,TRBJ1-5,NA,NA
CASSPKAGTYSPLHF,TGTGCCAGCTCACCAAAGGCAGGGACTTATTCACCCCTCCACTTT,TRBV18,TRBJ1-6,NA,NA
CASSSGITDTQYF,TGTGCCAGTAGTAGCGGGATCACAGATACGCAGTATTTT,TRBV19,TRBJ2-3,NA,NA
CASSEGARVIGNTF,TGTGCCAGCAGTGAGGGGGCGCGGGTCATTGGAAACACCTTC,TRBV2,TRBJ1-2,NA,NA
CSSSLSDQETQYF,TGTTCCAGCAGCTTATCTGACCAAGAGACCCAGTACTTC,TRBV7-9,TRBJ2-5,NA,NA
CASSIGTRDTQYF,TGTGCCAGTAGTATCGGTACTCGAGATACGCAGTATTTT,TRBV19,TRBJ2-3,NA,NA
CASRTGNYNEKLFF,TGTGCCAGCAGGACCGGGAACTATAATGAAAAACTGTTTTTT,TRBV2,TRBJ1-4,once,NA
CSVGLAGAYEQYF,TGCAGCGTTGGACTAGCGGGGGCCTACGAGCAGTACTTC,TRBV29-1,TRBJ2-7,few,TRBD2
CANTWGGTGTDTQYF,TGTGCCAACACGTGGGGCGGAACCGGCACAGATACGCAGTATTTT,TRBV2,TRBJ2-3,NA,NA
CSVETTNTGELFF,TGCAGCGTTGAGACAACGAACACCGGGGAGCTGTTTTTT,TRBV29-1,TRBJ2-2,NA,NA
CASTLEPIGTGTTEAFF,TGCGCCAGCACCCTGGAACCCATCGGGACAGGGACCACTGAAGCTTTCTTT,TRBV5-1,TRBJ1-1,NA,TRBD1
CAWTPPEGNQETQYF,TGTGCCTGGACCCCACCGGAGGGGAACCAAGAGACCCAGTACTTC,TRBV30,TRBJ2-5,NA,NA
CASRTSGNTDTQYF,TGTGCCAGCCGAACTAGCGGAAACACAGATACGCAGTATTTT,TRBV7-9,TRBJ2-3,NA,TRBD2
CASSALTGNYGYTF,TGTGCCAGCAGTGCGCTTACAGGGAACTATGGCTACACCTTC,TRBV2,TRBJ1-2,NA,NA
CASSLAASLGEQFF,TGTGCCAGCAGCTTAGCCGCATCCCTAGGTGAGCAGTTCTTC,TRBV11-2,TRBJ2-1,NA,NA
CASSAWTDPYNEQFF,TGTGCCAGCAGTGCCTGGACAGACCCCTACAATGAGCAGTTCTTC,TRBV6-1,TRBJ2-1,NA,NA
CASSEPGAMNTEAFF,TGTGCCAGCAGTGAACCGGGAGCTATGAACACTGAAGCTTTCTTT,TRBV25-1,TRBJ1-1,NA,NA
CASSPSGRGDEQFF,TGTGCCAGCAGCCCTAGCGGGAGGGGGGATGAGCAGTTCTTC,TRBV11-2,TRBJ2-1,few,TRBD2
CASSPRQGSGNQPQHF,TGTGCCAGCAGCCCGAGACAGGGTAGTGGCAATCAGCCCCAGCATTTT,TRBV7-2,TRBJ1-5,NA,TRBD1
CAWSVDRRSYGYTF,TGTGCCTGGAGTGTTGACAGACGATCCTATGGCTACACCTTC,TRBV30,TRBJ1-2,NA,NA
CASAGTAKNSQYF,TGTGCCAGTGCCGGGACAGCCAAAAACAGTCAGTACTTC,TRBV28,TRBJ2-4,once,TRBD1
CATSTVGGGLGYNEQFF,TGTGCCACCAGCACTGTGGGGGGTGGGTTAGGGTACAATGAGCAGTTCTTC,TRBV15,TRBJ2-1,NA,NA
CASSYGGGGAGETQYF,TGTGCCAGCAGTTACGGGGGCGGGGGGGCAGGAGAGACCCAGTACTTC,TRBV6-5,TRBJ2-5,NA,TRBD2
CASSLEGGGRDTEAFF,TGCGCCAGCAGCTTGGAGGGGGGGGGTCGGGACACTGAAGCTTTCTTT,TRBV5-1,TRBJ1-1,NA,NA
CASSSGTSGVDNEQFF,TGTGCCAGCAGCTCGGGGACTAGCGGGGTGGACAATGAGCAGTTCTTC,TRBV7-9,TRBJ2-1,NA,TRBD2
CASSDARTGKFTDTQYF,TGTGCCAGCAGTGATGCCAGGACAGGAAAGTTCACAGATACGCAGTATTTT,TRBV25-1,TRBJ2-3,NA,TRBD1
CASSPTRGQDYGYTF,TGTGCCAGCAGCCCCACCAGGGGGCAGGACTATGGCTACACCTTC,TRBV5-6,TRBJ1-2,NA,TRBD1
CASSPRDSSYEQYF,TGTGCCAGCTCACCACGGGACAGTTCCTACGAGCAGTACTTC,TRBV18,TRBJ2-7,NA,TRBD1